This TCR beta chain was identified in a study of beta chain features in type 1 diabetes. The overall study: Analysis included about 100 million sorted cells drawn from all samples. Study-level findings and limits: Across patients, naive, central memory and Treg TCRB repertoires exhibited apparently greater similarity than was observed across healthy donors.

There are 14 residues in the CDR3. V shed 8 bases and J 3 bases; nucleotides not matched to a gene: 5. The V gene's germline CDR1 is WSHSY and CDR2 SAAADI. With respect to this clone: Antigen specificity is unknown.

The authors reverse transcribed all of the isolated RNA, so sequencing captured expressed TCRB transcripts. Method: immunoSEQ multiplex PCR; TCRdb's copy keeps in-frame clones and lacks some. This sample has under 450,000 clones, with around 16% found just once. This clonotype was sampled from a woman in her late teens or twenties in good health. Sequencing was done on a sample of naive CD4+ T cells from blood. V gene TRBV10-2 combines with J gene TRBJ2-7; 12 bases line up with TRBD2. The CDR3 is CASEPSGRGYEQYF. The CDR3 bases are TGCGCCAGCGAGCCTAGCGGGAGGGGCTACGAGCAGTACTTC.